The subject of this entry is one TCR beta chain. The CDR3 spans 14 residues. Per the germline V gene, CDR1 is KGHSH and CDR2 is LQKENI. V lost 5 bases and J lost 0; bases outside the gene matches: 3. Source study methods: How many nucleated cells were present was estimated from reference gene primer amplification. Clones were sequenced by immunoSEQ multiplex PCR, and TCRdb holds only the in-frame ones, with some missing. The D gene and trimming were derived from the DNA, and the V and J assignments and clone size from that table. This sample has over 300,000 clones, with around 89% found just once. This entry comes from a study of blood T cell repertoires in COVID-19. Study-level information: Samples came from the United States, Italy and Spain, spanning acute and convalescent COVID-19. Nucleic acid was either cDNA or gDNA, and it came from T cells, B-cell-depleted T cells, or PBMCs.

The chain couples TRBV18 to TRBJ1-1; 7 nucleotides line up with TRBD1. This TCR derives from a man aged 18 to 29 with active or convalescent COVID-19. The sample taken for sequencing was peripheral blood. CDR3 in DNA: TGTGCCAGCTCATGGGACAGAGTGAACACTGAAGCTTTCTTT. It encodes CASSWDRVNTEAFF.